This TCR beta chain was captured in a study of blood T cell repertoires in COVID-19. About the study: There were acute and convalescent COVID-19 samples, and they came from the United States, Italy and Spain. PBMCs, B-cell-depleted T cells, or T cells provided the cDNA or gDNA that made up the material.

Each participant's cohort was designated according to participant-reported clinical history. With V trimmed by 11 bases and J by 1 base, 4 bases remained unmatched. The CDR3 spans 15 residues. Per the germline V gene, CDR1 is LNHDA and CDR2 is SQIVND (reference sequence). Assay: immunoSEQ multiplex PCR; the TCRdb copy retains only in-frame clones and omits some. The sample includes around 130,000 clones, about four fifths of them seen just once. The rearrangement uses TRBV19 and TRBJ1-6, with 11 positions matching TRBD1. The specimen was PBMCs or T cells enriched from blood (not recorded which). This receptor was identified in a woman aged 45-65 years with acute COVID-19. The CDR3 region has the DNA TGTGCCTCCGGGACAGGGGGTTCCTATAATTCACCCCTCCACTTT. Its protein is CASGTGGSYNSPLHF.